These 7 T cell receptor beta chains originate from one sample sequenced in a study of cytomegalovirus exposure and HLA in healthy donors (dated by TCRdb to 2016 to 2017). Libraries were prepared through the immunoSEQ multiplex PCR assay. The multiplex PCR relied on a mix of 60 forward primers for TCR Vbeta segments and 13 reverse primers for TCR Jbeta segments. TCRdb provides this immuneACCESS table in a form limited to in-frame rearrangements. Some clones are lacking; in checked studies, under half of them reflect an unresolved V gene, and why the rest are absent is not known. This sample has more than 95,000 clones in its table, and around 76% of those were observed once. 10% of the sample rests with the top ten. Sequenced input: PBMCs. All receptors come from a woman aged 18 to 35 in good health and CMV-seropositive.

The V call is TRBV5-1, the J call TRBJ2-2; 8 bases agree with TRBD2. Germline V gene data show CDR1 as SGHRS and CDR2 as YFSETQ. This CDR3 comprises 15 residues. V shed 4 bases and J 4 bases; nucleotides not matched to a gene: 6. The CDR3 reads CASSPSLAGTGELFF. CDR3 in DNA: TGCGCCAGCAGCCCGAGTCTAGCGGGCACCGGGGAGCTGTTTTTT.

The chain recombines TRBV4-2 with TRBJ2-5; 14 bases fit TRBD2. The DNA end lines up better with TRBJ2-7; the J call may be wrong. Germline CDR1 reads LGHNA; CDR2 reads YNFKEQ. This CDR3 is built from 19 residues. DNA for the CDR3: TGTGCCAGCAGCCAATTTCTCGGACTAGCGGGAGGACGTACCTACGAGCAGTACTTC. Its translation is CASSQFLGLAGGRTYEQYF.

This sequence joins TRBV11-2 and TRBJ2-7; D unresolved. Germline lookup yields CDR1 SGHAT and CDR2 FQNNGV. The CDR3 extends over 14 amino acids. The germline V and J ends were trimmed by 6 bases and 2 bases, with 14 bases remaining between them. CDR3 sequence (DNA): TGTGCCAGCAGGCCCGCCTGGCTCACCTACGAGCAGTACTTC. It yields the protein CASRPAWLTYEQYF.

In this sample, this clone turned up once. The rearrangement joins TRBV9 to TRBJ2-1; TRBD2 agrees at 10 bases. Germline CDR1 SGDLS, CDR2 YYNGEE. The V segment lost 3 bases and the J segment 5 bases; nucleotides outside the gene matches: 5. The CDR3 is 15 residues long. CDR3 residues: CASSAPGLAHNEQFF. The CDR3, as DNA: TGTGCCAGCAGCGCACCGGGACTAGCGCACAATGAGCAGTTCTTC.

This clone was seen more than once but under ten times. The chain joins TRBV6-5 to TRBJ2-7; a weak D match, TRBD1 (6 bases). Germline V gene sequence: CDR1 MNHEY, CDR2 SVGAGI. V was pared by 2 bases and J by 3 bases, with 8 bases between. This CDR3 is built from 13 residues. The CDR3 DNA reads as TGTGCCAGCAGTTACCGCAGGGGCTACGAGCAGTACTTC. This encodes CASSYRRGYEQYF.

The table lists this clone with a few counts. For the CDR3, the DNA is TGTGCCAGCAGCGGACGACAGGGGCGTATAGGCTACACCTTC. It is translated as CASSGRQGRIGYTF. The chain has TRBV5-6 and TRBJ1-2; 8 bases are shared with TRBD1. The germline CDR1 and CDR2 sequences are SGHDT and YYEEEE. The ends lost 4 bases at V and 8 bases at J; junction bases unmatched: 10. The CDR3 is 14 residues long. Using reference TRBV5-6 and TRBJ1-2 for the parts outside the CDR3, the full variable domain is DAGVTQSPTHLIKTRGQQVTLRCSPKSGHDTVSWYQQALGQGPQFIFQYYEEEERQRGNFPDRFSGHQFPNYSSELNVNALLLGDSALYLCASSGRQGRIGYTFGSGTRLTVV.

Worth noting for this clone: The identical CDR3 is also encoded by other nucleotide sequences in the sample. CDR3 protein: CAWSVGVSYEQYF. The DNA for the CDR3 is TGTGCCTGGAGTGTAGGAGTGAGCTACGAGCAGTACTTC. This chain joins TRBV30 and TRBJ2-7; D is unresolved. This CDR3 has 13 amino acids. Trimming removed 0 bases at V and 3 bases at J, with 9 bases between. CDR1 is GTSNPN and CDR2 is SVGIG in the germline V gene (reference sequence).